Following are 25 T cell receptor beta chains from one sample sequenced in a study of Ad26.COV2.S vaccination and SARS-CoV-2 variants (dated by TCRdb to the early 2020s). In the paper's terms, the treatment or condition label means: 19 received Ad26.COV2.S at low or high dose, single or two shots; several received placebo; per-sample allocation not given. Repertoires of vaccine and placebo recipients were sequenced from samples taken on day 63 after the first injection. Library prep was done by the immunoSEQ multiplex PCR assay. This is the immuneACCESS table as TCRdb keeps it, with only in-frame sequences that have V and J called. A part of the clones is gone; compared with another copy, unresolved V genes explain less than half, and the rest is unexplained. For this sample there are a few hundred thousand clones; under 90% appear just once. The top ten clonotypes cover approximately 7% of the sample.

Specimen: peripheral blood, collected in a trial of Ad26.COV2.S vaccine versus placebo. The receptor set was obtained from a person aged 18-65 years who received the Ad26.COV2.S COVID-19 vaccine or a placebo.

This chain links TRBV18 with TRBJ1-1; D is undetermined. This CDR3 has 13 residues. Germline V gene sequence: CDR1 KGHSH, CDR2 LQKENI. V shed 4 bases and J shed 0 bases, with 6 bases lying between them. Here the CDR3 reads CASSRGLNTEAFF. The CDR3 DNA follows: TGTGCCAGCTCACGTGGACTGAACACTGAAGCTTTCTTT.

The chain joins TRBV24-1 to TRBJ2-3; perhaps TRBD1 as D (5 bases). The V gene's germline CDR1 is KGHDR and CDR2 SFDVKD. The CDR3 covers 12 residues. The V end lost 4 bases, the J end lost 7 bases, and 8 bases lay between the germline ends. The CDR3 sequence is CATSESGHTQYF. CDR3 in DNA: TGTGCCACCAGTGAATCAGGGCATACGCAGTATTTT.

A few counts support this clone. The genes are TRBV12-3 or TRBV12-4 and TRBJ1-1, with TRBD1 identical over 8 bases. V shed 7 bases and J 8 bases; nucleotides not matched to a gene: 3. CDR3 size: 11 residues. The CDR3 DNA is TGTGCCAGCACCCGGACAGGGGAAGCTTTCTTT. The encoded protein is CASTRTGEAFF.

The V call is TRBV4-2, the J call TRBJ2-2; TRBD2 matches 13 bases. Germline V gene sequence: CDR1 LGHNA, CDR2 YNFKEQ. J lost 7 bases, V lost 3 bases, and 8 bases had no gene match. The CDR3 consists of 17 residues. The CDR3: CASSHPTSGGAGGELFF. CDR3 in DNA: TGTGCCAGCAGCCATCCTACTAGCGGGGGGGCTGGCGGGGAGCTGTTTTTT.

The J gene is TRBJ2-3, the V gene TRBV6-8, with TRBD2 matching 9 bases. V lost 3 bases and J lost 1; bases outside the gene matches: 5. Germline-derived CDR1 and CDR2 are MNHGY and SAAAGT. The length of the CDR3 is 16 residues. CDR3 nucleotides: TGTGCCAGCAGTTATGAGCGGGGGGACGGCACAGATACGCAGTATTTT. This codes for CASSYERGDGTDTQYF.

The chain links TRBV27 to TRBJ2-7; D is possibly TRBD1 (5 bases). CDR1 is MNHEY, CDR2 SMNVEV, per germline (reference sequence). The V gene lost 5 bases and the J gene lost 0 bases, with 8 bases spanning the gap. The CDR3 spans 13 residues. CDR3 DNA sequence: TGTGCCAGCAGTCGGACAAGCTCCTACGAGCAGTACTTC. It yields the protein CASSRTSSYEQYF.

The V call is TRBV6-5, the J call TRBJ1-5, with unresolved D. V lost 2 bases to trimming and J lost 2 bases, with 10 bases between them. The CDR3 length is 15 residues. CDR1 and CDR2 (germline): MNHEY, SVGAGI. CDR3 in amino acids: CASSYGAGGNQPQHF. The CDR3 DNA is TGTGCCAGCAGTTACGGAGCAGGAGGCAATCAGCCCCAGCATTTT.

CDR3 DNA sequence: TGTGCCTGGAGTGGGTTCGGAGGGACTTCCACAGATCATACGCAGTATTTT. Its translation is CAWSGFGGTSTDHTQYF. This chain connects TRBV30 to TRBJ2-3, with D possibly matching TRBD2 (6 bases). Germline V CDR1 and CDR2: GTSNPN, SVGIG (reference sequence). The CDR3 loop spans 17 amino acids. Trimming took off 1 base at V and 7 bases at J, with 24 bases between the two ends. Supplemented by reference TRBV30 and TRBJ2-3, the full variable domain reads SQTIHQWPATLVQPVGSPLSLECTVEGTSNPNLYWYRQAAGRGLQLLFYSVGIGQISSEVPQNLSASRPQDRQFILSSKKLLLSDSGFYLCAWSGFGGTSTDHTQYFGPGTRLTVL.

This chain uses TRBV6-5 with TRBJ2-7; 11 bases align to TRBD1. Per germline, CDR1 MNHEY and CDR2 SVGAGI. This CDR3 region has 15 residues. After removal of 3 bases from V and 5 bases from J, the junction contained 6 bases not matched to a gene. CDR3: CASSYSDRGLHEQYF. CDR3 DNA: TGTGCCAGCAGTTATTCGGACAGGGGGCTGCACGAGCAGTACTTC.

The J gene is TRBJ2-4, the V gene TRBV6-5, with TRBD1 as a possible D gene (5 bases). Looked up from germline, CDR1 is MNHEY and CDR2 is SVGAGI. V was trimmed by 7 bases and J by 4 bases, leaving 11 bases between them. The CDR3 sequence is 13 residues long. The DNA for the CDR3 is TGTGCCAGCAACGTCGCAGGGAAAAACATTCAGTACTTC. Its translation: CASNVAGKNIQYF.

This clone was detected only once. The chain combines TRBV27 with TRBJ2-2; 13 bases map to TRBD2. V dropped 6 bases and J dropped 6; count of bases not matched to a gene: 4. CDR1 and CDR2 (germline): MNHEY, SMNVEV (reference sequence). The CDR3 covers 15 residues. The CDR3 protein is CASSGLAGVSGELFF. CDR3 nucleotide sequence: TGTGCCAGCAGCGGACTAGCGGGAGTATCCGGGGAGCTGTTTTTT.

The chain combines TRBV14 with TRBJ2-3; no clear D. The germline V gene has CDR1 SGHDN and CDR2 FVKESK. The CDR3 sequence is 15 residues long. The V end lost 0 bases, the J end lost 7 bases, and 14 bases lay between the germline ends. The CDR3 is CASSQEGPFLHTQYF. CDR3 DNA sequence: TGTGCCAGCAGCCAAGAGGGCCCCTTTTTACATACGCAGTATTTT.

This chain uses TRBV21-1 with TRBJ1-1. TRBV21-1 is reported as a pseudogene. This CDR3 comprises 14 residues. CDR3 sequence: CASSPSGRLRQAFF. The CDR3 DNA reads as TGTGCCAGCAGCCCAAGTGGACGACTACGTCAGGCTTTCTTT.

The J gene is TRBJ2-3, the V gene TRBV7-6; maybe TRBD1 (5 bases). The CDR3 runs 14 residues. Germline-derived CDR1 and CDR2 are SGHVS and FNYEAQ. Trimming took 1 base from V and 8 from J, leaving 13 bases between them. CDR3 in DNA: TGTGCCAGCAGCTTAGTGGCCAATCAGGGTACGCAGTATTTT. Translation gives CASSLVANQGTQYF.

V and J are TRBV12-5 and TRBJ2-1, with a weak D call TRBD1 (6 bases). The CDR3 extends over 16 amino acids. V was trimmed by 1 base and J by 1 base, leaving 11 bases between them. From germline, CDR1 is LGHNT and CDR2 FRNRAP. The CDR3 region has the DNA TGTGCTAGTGGTTTGGCTCTCAGGGGATCCTACAATGAGCAGTTCTTC. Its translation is CASGLALRGSYNEQFF.

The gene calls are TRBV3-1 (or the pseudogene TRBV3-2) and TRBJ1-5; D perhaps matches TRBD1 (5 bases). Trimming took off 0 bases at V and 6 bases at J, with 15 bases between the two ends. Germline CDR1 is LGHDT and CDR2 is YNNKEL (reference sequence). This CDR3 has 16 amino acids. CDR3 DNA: TGTGCCAGCAGCCAAGAACAAGAGGCGAGGGGTCAGCCCCAGCATTTT. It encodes CASSQEQEARGQPQHF.

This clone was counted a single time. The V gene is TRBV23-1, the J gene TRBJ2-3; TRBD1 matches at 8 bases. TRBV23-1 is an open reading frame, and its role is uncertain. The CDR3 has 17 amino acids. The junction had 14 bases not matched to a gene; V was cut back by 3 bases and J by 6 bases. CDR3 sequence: CASSQPPGQDCRDTQYF. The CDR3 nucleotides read TGCGCCAGCAGTCAGCCTCCGGGACAGGACTGTAGGGATACGCAGTATTTT.

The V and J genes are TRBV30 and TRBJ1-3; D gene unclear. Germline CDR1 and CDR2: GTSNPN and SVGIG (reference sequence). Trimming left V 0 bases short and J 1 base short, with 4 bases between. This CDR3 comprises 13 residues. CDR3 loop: CAWSVNSGNTIYF. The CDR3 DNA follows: TGTGCCTGGAGTGTAAATTCTGGAAACACCATATATTTT.

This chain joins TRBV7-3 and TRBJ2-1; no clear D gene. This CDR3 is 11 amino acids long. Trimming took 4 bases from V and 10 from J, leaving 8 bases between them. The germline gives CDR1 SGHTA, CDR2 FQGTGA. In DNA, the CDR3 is TGTGCCAGCAGCTCCGGGCCGGAGCAGTTCTTC. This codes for CASSSGPEQFF.

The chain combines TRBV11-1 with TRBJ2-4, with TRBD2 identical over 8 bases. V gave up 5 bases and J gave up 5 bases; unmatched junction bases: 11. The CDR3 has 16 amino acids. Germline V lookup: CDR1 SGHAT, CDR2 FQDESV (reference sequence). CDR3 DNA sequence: TGTGCCAGCAGCCTAAGATACGGCGGGGGGCAAAACATTCAGTACTTC. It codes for CASSLRYGGGQNIQYF.

The CDR3 sequence: CASSRYRGDTEAFF. CDR3 sequence (DNA): TGCGCCAGCAGCCGATACAGGGGGGACACTGAAGCTTTCTTT. The chain joins TRBV5-1 to TRBJ1-1; 8 bases line up with TRBD1. The germline gives CDR1 SGHRS, CDR2 YFSETQ. Germline trimming cut 4 bases from V and 3 bases from J; bases unmatched to any gene: 5. CDR3 length: 14 residues.

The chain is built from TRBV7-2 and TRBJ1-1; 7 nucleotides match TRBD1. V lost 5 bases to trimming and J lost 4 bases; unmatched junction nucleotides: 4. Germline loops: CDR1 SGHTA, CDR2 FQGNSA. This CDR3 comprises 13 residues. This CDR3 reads CASSVDRVTEAFF. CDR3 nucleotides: TGTGCCAGCAGCGTAGACAGGGTCACTGAAGCTTTCTTT.

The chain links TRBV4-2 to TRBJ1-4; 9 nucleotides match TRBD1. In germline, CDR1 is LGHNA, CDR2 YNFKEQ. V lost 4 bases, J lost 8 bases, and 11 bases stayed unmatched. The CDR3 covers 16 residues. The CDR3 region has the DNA TGTGCCAGCAGCCGTACCCCGGGACAGGGCCAGGAAAAACTGTTTTTT. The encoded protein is CASSRTPGQGQEKLFF.

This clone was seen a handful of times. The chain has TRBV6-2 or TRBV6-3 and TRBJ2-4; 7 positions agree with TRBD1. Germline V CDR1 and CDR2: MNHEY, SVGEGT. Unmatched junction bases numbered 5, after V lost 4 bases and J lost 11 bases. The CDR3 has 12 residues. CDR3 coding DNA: TGTGCCAGCAGTTTGAGGCAGGGGGTTCAGTACTTC. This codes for CASSLRQGVQYF.

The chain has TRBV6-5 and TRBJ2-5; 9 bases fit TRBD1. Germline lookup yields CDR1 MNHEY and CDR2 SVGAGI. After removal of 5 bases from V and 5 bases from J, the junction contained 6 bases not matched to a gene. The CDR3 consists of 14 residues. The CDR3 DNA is TGTGCCAGCAGTAGACAGGGGGGGTGGGAGACCCAGTACTTC. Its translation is CASSRQGGWETQYF.